What follows is one T cell receptor (beta chain) and its context. These data belong to a study of cytomegalovirus exposure and HLA in healthy donors. Germline V CDR1 and CDR2: SGHVS, FQNEAQ. This CDR3 contains 14 residues. The V and J ends lost 4 bases and 6 bases, in that order; junction bases with no gene match: 6. Primers: 60 Vbeta forward and 13 Jbeta reverse. Clones were read by immunoSEQ multiplex PCR, and TCRdb kept only the in-frame ones, dropping some. The table records some 170,000 clones, about 81% of them present only once. The sample comprised PBMCs. This clonotype was sampled from a woman younger than 45 in good health and CMV-seronegative. This chain uses TRBV7-8 with TRBJ2-1, with 7 bases aligning to TRBD1. The CDR3 loop is CASSSGQSVNEQFF. The CDR3 DNA reads as TGTGCCAGCAGCTCGGGACAGTCGGTCAATGAGCAGTTCTTC. The full variable domain, rest sourced from reference TRBV7-8 and TRBJ2-1, is GAGVSQSPRYKVAKRGQDVALRCDPISGHVSLFWYQQALGQGPEFLTYFQNEAQLDKSGLPSDRFFAERPEGSVSTLKIQRTQQEDSAVYLCASSSGQSVNEQFFGPGTRLTVL.